This T cell receptor (beta chain) originates from a study of metastatic and nonmetastatic thyroid tumors. Study-level information: Where malignant and benign thyroid patients were concerned, repertoires were compared across blood and tumor or nodule tissue. Overall study results and limits: Versus benign nodules, malignant thyroid tumors reportedly had significantly higher TCR beta diversity, in blood and tumor.

Every patient was untreated before thyroid surgery. This clone is judged medium-sized. The target antigen is unknown. TCRdb re-processed the PCR reads through MiXCR. The sample lists fewer than 7,500 clones, 39% occurring once. Sequencing was carried out using tumor tissue. This sequence originates from a female donor with papillary thyroid cancer or a benign thyroid nodule (not recorded which). Some clones in this sample may be carry-over from other donors' samples.

The CDR3 protein is CASSQDYTDEQFF. The CDR3 bases are TGTGCCAGCAGCCAGGACTATACCGATGAGCAGTTCTTC. The V call is TRBV2, the J call TRBJ2-1; possibly TRBD2 for D (6 bases). Deletions cut 6 bases from V and 8 bases from J, with 14 bases between. The CDR3 is 13 residues long. CDR1 and CDR2 (germline): SNHLY, FYNNEI.